Below are 2 T cell receptor beta chains sequenced from a single sample in a study of cytomegalovirus exposure and HLA in healthy donors. PCR primers comprised 60 Vbeta and 13 Jbeta primers. Profiling relied on immunoSEQ multiplex PCR, and the TCRdb table lists in-frame clones only, not all of them. The sample contains fewer than 70,000 clones, roughly 80% of which appear only once. What was sequenced was PBMCs. The source is a man aged 35-49 years in good health and CMV-seronegative.

The chain links TRBV2 to TRBJ1-2, with unresolved D. CDR1 SNHLY and CDR2 FYNNEI come from the germline V gene. The length of the CDR3 is 14 residues. Trimming stripped 3 bases from V and 2 bases from J, with 10 bases between. CDR3 bases: TGTGCCAGCAGTGAGTACAGAGAAAACTATGGCTACACCTTC. Its protein product is CASSEYRENYGYTF.

The sample holds one count of this clone. The J gene is TRBJ1-1, the V gene TRBV6-5; 7 nucleotides align to TRBD1. With V trimmed by 0 bases and J by 5 bases, 9 bases remained unmatched. The CDR3 sequence is 16 residues long. In germline, CDR1 is MNHEY, CDR2 SVGAGI. The CDR3 sequence is CASSYSTGRGVTEAFF. Written as DNA, the CDR3 is TGTGCCAGCAGTTACTCGACAGGGCGAGGGGTGACTGAAGCTTTCTTT.